Listed below are T cell receptor beta chains from one sample, sequenced in a study of PD-L1 blockade in urothelial cancer. Some clones are missing from TCRdb's copy, which holds only in-frame ones; the method was immunoSEQ multiplex PCR. The table has about 37,000 clones, roughly four fifths seen once; the top ten hold less than 20%. The sample consisted of PBMCs, taken around atezolizumab (anti-PD-L1) treatment. These receptors all come from a man aged 55 to 70 with urothelial cancer. The CDR3 runs from the conserved cysteine through the conserved F or W. Fields, in order: clone size, J gene, D gene, V gene, CDR3 protein, CDR3 DNA. The D gene is left open where the match is weak. Size values are once, few and many counts, or a class for expanded clones, and some rows have none.

clone_size: .
j_call: TRBJ1-5
d_call: .
v_call: TRBV2
cdr3_aa: CASSELRPPGPQHF
cdr3_nt: TGTGCCAGCAGTGAATTGAGGCCGCCGGGGCCCCAGCATTTT

clone_size: .
j_call: TRBJ2-2
d_call: TRBD2
v_call: TRBV9
cdr3_aa: CASSFGTSGVTGELFF
cdr3_nt: TGTGCCAGCAGCTTTGGGACTAGCGGGGTTACCGGGGAGCTGTTTTTT

clone_size: .
j_call: TRBJ2-3
d_call: TRBD1
v_call: TRBV5-1
cdr3_aa: CASSEFPTGDLTDTQYF
cdr3_nt: TGCGCCAGCAGCGAATTTCCAACAGGGGACCTCACAGATACGCAGTATTTT

clone_size: .
j_call: TRBJ2-5
d_call: .
v_call: TRBV30
cdr3_aa: CAWSVNSKRETQYF
cdr3_nt: TGTGCCTGGAGTGTGAACTCGAAGAGGGAGACCCAGTACTTC

clone_size: .
j_call: TRBJ2-2
d_call: .
v_call: TRBV11-2
cdr3_aa: CASSLGESGELFF
cdr3_nt: TGTGCCAGCAGCTTAGGGGAGTCCGGGGAGCTGTTTTTT

clone_size: once
j_call: TRBJ2-2
d_call: .
v_call: TRBV7-6
cdr3_aa: CASSRPIGGGELFF
cdr3_nt: TGTGCCAGCAGCCGACCAATCGGGGGCGGGGAGCTGTTTTTT

clone_size: .
j_call: TRBJ1-4
d_call: .
v_call: TRBV7-6
cdr3_aa: CASSLSAGTSATNEKLFF
cdr3_nt: TGTGCCAGCAGCTTGTCCGCCGGGACAAGTGCAACTAATGAAAAACTGTTTTTT

clone_size: .
j_call: TRBJ2-7
d_call: TRBD2
v_call: TRBV11-3
cdr3_aa: CASSPGGSAGGLEQYF
cdr3_nt: TGTGCCAGCAGCCCCGGGGGGTCAGCGGGGGGGCTCGAGCAGTACTTC

clone_size: .
j_call: TRBJ2-3
d_call: TRBD2
v_call: TRBV2
cdr3_aa: CASPASGGFSTDTQYF
cdr3_nt: TGTGCCAGCCCGGCTAGCGGGGGCTTTAGCACAGATACGCAGTATTTT

clone_size: once
j_call: TRBJ2-3
d_call: .
v_call: TRBV5-1
cdr3_aa: CASRPSWMGQGTQYF
cdr3_nt: TGCGCCAGCAGGCCCAGCTGGATGGGGCAGGGTACGCAGTATTTT

clone_size: .
j_call: TRBJ2-3
d_call: .
v_call: TRBV5-1
cdr3_aa: CASSLGQGGSDTQYF
cdr3_nt: TGCGCCAGCAGCTTGGGGCAGGGTGGGTCGGATACGCAGTATTTT

clone_size: .
j_call: TRBJ2-3
d_call: TRBD1
v_call: TRBV7-9
cdr3_aa: CASSTWDSPTDTQYF
cdr3_nt: TGTGCCAGCAGCACATGGGACAGCCCCACAGATACGCAGTATTTT

clone_size: .
j_call: TRBJ2-7
d_call: .
v_call: TRBV5-1
cdr3_aa: CASSLDDRENEQYF
cdr3_nt: TGCGCCAGCAGCTTGGATGACAGAGAAAACGAGCAGTACTTC

clone_size: .
j_call: TRBJ1-4
d_call: .
v_call: TRBV2
cdr3_aa: CASSEGREKLFF
cdr3_nt: TGTGCCAGCAGTGAGGGGAGGGAAAAACTGTTTTTT

clone_size: .
j_call: TRBJ2-1
d_call: TRBD2
v_call: TRBV5-1
cdr3_aa: CASSLLTSGGRNEQFF
cdr3_nt: TGCGCCAGCAGCCTCCTGACTAGCGGGGGTCGGAATGAGCAGTTCTTC

clone_size: .
j_call: TRBJ1-5
d_call: .
v_call: TRBV2
cdr3_aa: CASSENGLRDQPQHF
cdr3_nt: TGTGCCAGCAGTGAAAATGGTCTGCGTGATCAGCCCCAGCATTTT

clone_size: .
j_call: TRBJ2-5
d_call: .
v_call: TRBV5-6
cdr3_aa: CASSLDSLGTQYF
cdr3_nt: TGTGCCAGCAGCTTGGACAGCCTGGGGACCCAGTACTTC

clone_size: once
j_call: TRBJ2-7
d_call: .
v_call: TRBV30
cdr3_aa: CAWSVRGGSYEQYF
cdr3_nt: TGTGCCTGGAGTGTAAGGGGCGGTTCCTACGAGCAGTACTTC

clone_size: .
j_call: TRBJ2-7
d_call: .
v_call: TRBV7-8
cdr3_aa: CASSLRFPGTEVPYEQYF
cdr3_nt: TGTGCCAGCAGCTTACGATTTCCCGGGACTGAGGTCCCCTACGAGCAGTACTTC

clone_size: .
j_call: TRBJ2-5
d_call: TRBD2
v_call: TRBV30
cdr3_aa: CAWSALGRAGEETQYF
cdr3_nt: TGTGCCTGGAGTGCCCTTGGGCGGGCGGGGGAAGAGACCCAGTACTTC

clone_size: .
j_call: TRBJ2-1
d_call: .
v_call: TRBV6-5
cdr3_aa: CASQSPGSSYNEQFF
cdr3_nt: TGTGCCAGCCAAAGTCCCGGGAGTTCCTACAATGAGCAGTTCTTC

clone_size: .
j_call: TRBJ2-5
d_call: .
v_call: TRBV2
cdr3_aa: CASSTRGGETQYF
cdr3_nt: TGTGCCAGCAGTACTAGAGGCGGGGAGACCCAGTACTTC

clone_size: .
j_call: TRBJ2-1
d_call: .
v_call: TRBV5-4
cdr3_aa: CASSLDSYNEQFF
cdr3_nt: TGTGCCAGCAGCCTGGACAGCTACAATGAGCAGTTCTTC

clone_size: few
j_call: TRBJ1-1
d_call: TRBD1
v_call: TRBV5-1
cdr3_aa: CASSAAGTANTEAFF
cdr3_nt: TGCGCCAGCAGCGCAGCCGGGACAGCGAACACTGAAGCTTTCTTT

clone_size: .
j_call: TRBJ1-2
d_call: .
v_call: TRBV5-4
cdr3_aa: CASSQDVADYGYTF
cdr3_nt: TGTGCCAGCAGCCAAGATGTGGCGGACTATGGCTACACCTTC

clone_size: .
j_call: TRBJ1-1
d_call: TRBD1
v_call: TRBV19
cdr3_aa: CASSSTGDTEAFF
cdr3_nt: TGTGCCAGTAGTTCCACAGGGGACACTGAAGCTTTCTTT

clone_size: .
j_call: TRBJ1-2
d_call: .
v_call: TRBV11-2
cdr3_aa: CASSLWQPGNGYTF
cdr3_nt: TGTGCCAGCAGCTTATGGCAACCAGGCAATGGCTACACCTTC

clone_size: .
j_call: TRBJ1-3
d_call: .
v_call: TRBV6-1
cdr3_aa: CASSVGEGNTIYF
cdr3_nt: TGTGCCAGCAGTGTCGGGGAGGGAAACACCATATATTTT

clone_size: .
j_call: TRBJ1-5
d_call: TRBD1
v_call: TRBV19
cdr3_aa: CASTRGYQPQHF
cdr3_nt: TGTGCCAGTACCAGGGGGTATCAGCCCCAGCATTTT

clone_size: .
j_call: TRBJ1-1
d_call: TRBD1
v_call: TRBV29-1
cdr3_aa: CSAMTGVTEAFF
cdr3_nt: TGCAGCGCTATGACAGGGGTCACTGAAGCTTTCTTT

clone_size: .
j_call: TRBJ2-4
d_call: TRBD1
v_call: TRBV20-1
cdr3_aa: CTAGGKNIQYF
cdr3_nt: TGCACCGCAGGGGGCAAAAACATTCAGTACTTC

clone_size: .
j_call: TRBJ2-1
d_call: TRBD2
v_call: TRBV9
cdr3_aa: CASSVDRTSGGYNEQFF
cdr3_nt: TGTGCCAGCAGCGTCGACCGGACTAGCGGGGGATACAATGAGCAGTTCTTC

clone_size: .
j_call: TRBJ2-5
d_call: TRBD1
v_call: TRBV4-1
cdr3_aa: CASSQDRYRGQETQYF
cdr3_nt: TGCGCCAGCAGCCAAGATCGGTACAGGGGGCAAGAGACCCAGTACTTC

clone_size: .
j_call: TRBJ1-1
d_call: .
v_call: TRBV5-1
cdr3_aa: CASSTAPGLHTEAFF
cdr3_nt: TGCGCCAGCAGCACAGCTCCGGGACTCCACACTGAAGCTTTCTTT

clone_size: .
j_call: TRBJ2-1
d_call: .
v_call: TRBV7-3
cdr3_aa: CASSPDSYSYNEQFF
cdr3_nt: TGTGCCAGCAGCCCGGACAGTTACTCCTACAATGAGCAGTTCTTC

clone_size: few
j_call: TRBJ2-7
d_call: TRBD2
v_call: TRBV28
cdr3_aa: CASSSGLDYEQYF
cdr3_nt: TGTGCCAGCAGTTCGGGACTAGACTACGAGCAGTACTTC

clone_size: .
j_call: TRBJ1-6
d_call: TRBD1
v_call: TRBV27
cdr3_aa: CASSDRGPYNSPLHF
cdr3_nt: TGTGCCAGCAGTGACAGGGGACCCTATAATTCACCCCTCCACTTT

clone_size: .
j_call: TRBJ2-3
d_call: .
v_call: TRBV28
cdr3_aa: CASSPPRGAITDTQYF
cdr3_nt: TGTGCCAGCAGTCCGCCTCGGGGGGCTATCACAGATACGCAGTATTTT

clone_size: .
j_call: TRBJ2-3
d_call: TRBD2
v_call: TRBV7-6
cdr3_aa: CASSSLPGLTLPDTQYF
cdr3_nt: TGTGCCAGCAGCTCACTACCGGGACTAACCCTCCCAGATACGCAGTATTTT

clone_size: .
j_call: TRBJ2-7
d_call: TRBD2
v_call: TRBV10-3
cdr3_aa: CAISESKAGGPYEQYF
cdr3_nt: TGTGCCATCAGTGAGTCGAAAGCGGGGGGTCCCTACGAGCAGTACTTC